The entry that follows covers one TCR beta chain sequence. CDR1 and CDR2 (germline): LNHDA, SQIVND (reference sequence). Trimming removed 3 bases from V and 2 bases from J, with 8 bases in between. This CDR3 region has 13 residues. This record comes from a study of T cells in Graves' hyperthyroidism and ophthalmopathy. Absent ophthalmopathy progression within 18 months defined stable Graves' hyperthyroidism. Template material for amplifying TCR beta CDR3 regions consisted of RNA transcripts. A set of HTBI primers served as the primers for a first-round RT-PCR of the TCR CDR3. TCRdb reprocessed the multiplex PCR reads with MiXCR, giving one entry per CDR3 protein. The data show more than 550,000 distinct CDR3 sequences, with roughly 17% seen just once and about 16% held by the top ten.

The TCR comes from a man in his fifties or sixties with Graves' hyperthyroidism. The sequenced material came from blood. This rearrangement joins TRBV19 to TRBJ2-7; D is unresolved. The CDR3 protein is CASSMTVTYEQYF. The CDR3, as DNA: TGTGCCAGTAGTATGACCGTTACCTACGAGCAGTACTTC.